This T cell receptor beta chain was observed in a study of naive and memory T cell subsets. Ligated cDNA underwent four rounds of PCR with nested alpha and beta constant region primers and SP2. TCRdb processed the 5' RACE reads anew with MiXCR; each CDR3 protein has one entry. Here the sample spans about 48,000 distinct CDR3 sequences, approximately 4.5% being singletons. This clonotype was picked up many times. An oligonucleotide containing a UMI was ligated to the 3' end of TCR cDNA. V shed 2 bases and J 6 bases; nucleotides not matched to a gene: 25. The CDR3 spans 22 residues. CDR1 is SGHAT, CDR2 FQNNGV, per germline.

This TCR derives from a female donor in good health. The rearrangement joins TRBV11-2 to TRBJ2-3; TRBD2 matches at 11 bases. This CDR3 reads CASSLIISGRAGVLYPTDTQYF. DNA of the CDR3: TGTGCCAGCAGCTTAATCATTAGCGGGAGGGCCGGGGTGTTATATCCGACGGATACGCAGTATTTT. Complete variable domain (other parts from reference TRBV11-2 and TRBJ2-3): EAGVAQSPRYKIIEKRQSVAFWCNPISGHATLYWYQQILGQGPKLLIQFQNNGVVDDSQLPKDRFSAERLKGVDSTLKIQPAKLEDSAVYLCASSLIISGRAGVLYPTDTQYFGPGTRLTVL.